Below are 7 T cell receptor beta chains sequenced from a single sample in a study of T cells after posttransplantation cyclophosphamide. Sequencing used immunoSEQ multiplex PCR; TCRdb keeps in-frame clones, though not all of them. Of tens of thousands of clones listed, approximately 94% are singletons. The sequenced sample was PBMCs. Receptor source: a woman aged 25 to 39 in good health and a related stem cell transplant donor.

This clone turned up a few times. The chain combines TRBV7-2 with TRBJ1-5, with a possible D match to TRBD1 (5 bases). Germline V gives CDR1 SGHTA, CDR2 FQGNSA. CDR3 length equals 16 residues. V lost 5 bases to trimming and J lost 2 bases, with 16 bases between them. CDR3 sequence (DNA): TGTGCCAGCAGCACGACCAGGGCTAGTGGCAATCAGCCCCAGCATTTT. Its translation is CASSTTRASGNQPQHF.

V and J are TRBV10-3 and TRBJ1-2; weak D call: TRBD1 (5 bases). CDR3 length equals 14 residues. The V gene's germline CDR1 is ENHRY and CDR2 SYGVKD. Trimming shortened V by 7 bases and J by 0 bases, and 12 bases separated the two germline ends. The CDR3 sequence is CAITRQNTNYGYTF. For the CDR3, the DNA is TGTGCCATCACCAGACAGAATACTAACTATGGCTACACCTTC.

The genes are TRBV4-3 and TRBJ1-3, with no clear D. Germline V lookup: CDR1 LGHNA, CDR2 YSLEER. V was trimmed by 0 bases and J by 2 bases, leaving 8 bases between them. The CDR3 spans 15 residues. The CDR3 DNA reads TGCGCCAGCAGCCAAGATACGGTAACTGGAAACACCATATATTTT. It is translated as CASSQDTVTGNTIYF.

The J gene is TRBJ2-3, the V gene TRBV7-2, with D unresolved. Trimming took off 3 bases at V and 4 bases at J, with 14 bases between the two ends. Germline values: CDR1 SGHTA, CDR2 FQGNSA. The CDR3 has 15 amino acids. The CDR3 bases are TGTGCCAGCAGCTTTTCGCTAGTGGTGTCAGATACGCAGTATTTT. As protein: CASSFSLVVSDTQYF.

This sequence joins TRBV12-5 and TRBJ2-2, with TRBD2 identical over 12 bases. The germline V gene encodes CDR1 LGHNT and CDR2 FRNRAP. The CDR3 length is 17 residues. J lost 4 bases, V lost 3 bases, and 6 bases had no gene match. DNA for the CDR3: TGTGCTAGTGGTTTCAGGACTAGCGGGGCGTCCACCGGGGAGCTGTTTTTT. Amino acid sequence: CASGFRTSGASTGELFF.

This clone was recorded only once. This chain links TRBV7-8 with TRBJ2-1, with 10 bases identical to TRBD2. V was pared by 1 base and J by 6 bases, with 6 bases of the junction left unmatched. The CDR3 has 16 amino acids. Germline V gene lookup returns CDR1 SGHVS and CDR2 FQNEAQ. The CDR3 here is CASSLGSGGAPNEQFF. The CDR3 nucleotides are TGTGCCAGCAGCTTAGGGAGCGGGGGGGCCCCCAATGAGCAGTTCTTC.

The rearrangement uses TRBV4-1 and TRBJ2-5; 8 nucleotides agree with TRBD2. The germline CDR1 and CDR2 sequences are MGHRA and YSYEKL. The CDR3 is 15 amino acids. Losses at the gene ends were 0 bases for V and 6 bases for J; bases not matched to a gene: 6. CDR3 in amino acids: CASSQEERGWKTQYF. The CDR3, as DNA: TGCGCCAGCAGCCAAGAGGAGCGGGGGTGGAAGACCCAGTACTTC.